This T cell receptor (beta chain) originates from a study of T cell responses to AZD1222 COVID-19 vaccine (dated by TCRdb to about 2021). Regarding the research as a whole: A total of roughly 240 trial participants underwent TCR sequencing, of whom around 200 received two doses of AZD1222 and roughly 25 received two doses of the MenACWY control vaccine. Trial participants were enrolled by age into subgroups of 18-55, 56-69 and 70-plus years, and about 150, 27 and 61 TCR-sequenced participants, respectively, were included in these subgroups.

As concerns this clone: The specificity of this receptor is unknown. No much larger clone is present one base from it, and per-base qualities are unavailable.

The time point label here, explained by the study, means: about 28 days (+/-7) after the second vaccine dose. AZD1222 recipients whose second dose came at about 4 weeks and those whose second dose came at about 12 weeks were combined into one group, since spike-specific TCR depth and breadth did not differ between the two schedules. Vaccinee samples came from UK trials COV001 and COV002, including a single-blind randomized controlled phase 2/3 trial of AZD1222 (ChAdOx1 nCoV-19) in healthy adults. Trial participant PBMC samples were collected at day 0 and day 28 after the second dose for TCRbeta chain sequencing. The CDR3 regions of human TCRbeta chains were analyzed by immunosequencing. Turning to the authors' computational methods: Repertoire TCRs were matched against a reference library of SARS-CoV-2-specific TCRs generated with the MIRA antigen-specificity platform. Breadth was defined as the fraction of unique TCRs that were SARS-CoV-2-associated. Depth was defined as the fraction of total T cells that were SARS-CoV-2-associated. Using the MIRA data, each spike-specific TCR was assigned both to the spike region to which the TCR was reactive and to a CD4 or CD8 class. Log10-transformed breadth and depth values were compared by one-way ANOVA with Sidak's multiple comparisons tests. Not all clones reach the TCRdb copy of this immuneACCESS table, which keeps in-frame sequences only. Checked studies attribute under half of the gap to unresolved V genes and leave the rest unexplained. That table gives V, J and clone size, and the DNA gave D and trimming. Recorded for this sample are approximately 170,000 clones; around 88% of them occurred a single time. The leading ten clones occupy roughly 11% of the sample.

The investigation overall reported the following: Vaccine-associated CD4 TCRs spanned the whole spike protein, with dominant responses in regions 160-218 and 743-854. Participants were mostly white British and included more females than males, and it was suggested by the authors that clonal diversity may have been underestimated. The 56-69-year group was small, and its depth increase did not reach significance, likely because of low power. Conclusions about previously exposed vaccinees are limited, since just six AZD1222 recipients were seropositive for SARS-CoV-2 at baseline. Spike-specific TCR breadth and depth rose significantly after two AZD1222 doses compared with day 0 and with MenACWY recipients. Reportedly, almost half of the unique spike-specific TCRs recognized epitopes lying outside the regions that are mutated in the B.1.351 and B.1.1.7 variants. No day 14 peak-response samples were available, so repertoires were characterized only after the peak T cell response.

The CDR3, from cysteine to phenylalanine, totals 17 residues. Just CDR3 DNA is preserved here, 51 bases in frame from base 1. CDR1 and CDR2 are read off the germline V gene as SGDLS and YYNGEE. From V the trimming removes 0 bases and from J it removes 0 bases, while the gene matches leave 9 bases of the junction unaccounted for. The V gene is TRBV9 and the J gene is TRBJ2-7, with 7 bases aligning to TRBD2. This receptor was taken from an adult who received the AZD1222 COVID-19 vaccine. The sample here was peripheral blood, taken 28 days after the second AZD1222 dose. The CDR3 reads CASSVGVGLADSYEQYF. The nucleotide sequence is TGTGCCAGCAGCGTAGGGGTGGGGCTAGCGGACTCCTACGAGCAGTACTTC.